This T cell receptor beta chain was recorded in a study of blood T cell repertoires in COVID-19 (dated by TCRdb to between 2020 and 2021). Regarding the study in general: Collaborator samples came from the United States, Italy and Spain and covered acute and convalescent phases of COVID-19. The sample metadata nearly always contained a de-identified subject ID, COVID-19 status, age in years and sex. Samples came from the ongoing ImmuneRACE study (first 160 participants) plus 1,254 subjects from 6 global collaborators. The repertoires were released in a freely available public database meant as a resource for research on the immune response to SARS-CoV-2. Where available, HLA class I and class II types were obtained from metadata supplied by the sample provider rather than from assay-based typing. The material from the prospective study consisted of cDNA or gDNA derived from T cells, B-cell-depleted T cells, or PBMCs. Deeply sampled blood TCRbeta repertoires from subjects exposed to, actively infected with, or recovered from COVID-19 were included in the dataset. The study at large found these results: The quantity of clinical and demographic metadata differed by source and by participant and was supplied without curation.

Looking up the germline V gene (reference sequence) yields CDR1 SGHKS and CDR2 YYEKEE. The V and J ends are trimmed by 0 bases and 0 bases, leaving 9 bases between them. The CDR3 spans 15 residues, from the cysteine through the phenylalanine. Only the CDR3 region is kept as DNA, spanning 45 bases read in frame from base 1. TCRbeta CDR3 regions were amplified from genomic DNA using the immunoSEQ Assay, a bias-controlled multiplex PCR. The authors' pipeline ran thus. Within the assay, amplification of reference gene primers was used to estimate how many nucleated cells each sample contained. To quantify the absolute abundance of each unique TCRbeta CDR3 rearrangement, sequence reads were collapsed and filtered. For each sample, productive Simpson clonality was calculated as the square root of Simpson's diversity index across productive rearrangements. TCRdb's version of the immuneACCESS table is confined to in-frame rearrangements and falls short of the full clone set. An unresolved V gene accounts for under half of the shortfall where checked; the remainder is of unknown origin. D and trimming come from the DNA, and the V and J calls and clone size come from that table. The sample table contains fewer than 85,000 clones; only one count was recorded for more than 75% of them. The top ten clones comprise 8.5% of the sample.

A remark on this clone: The antigen it recognizes is unknown. The sample holds no much larger clone one base away, and base qualities are not on file.

Collaborating institutions collected whole blood in K2EDTA tubes following their own protocols. For TCRbeta analysis, collaborators shipped samples as frozen whole blood, isolated PBMCs, or DNA extracted from either of those sample types. This receptor was obtained from a human donor in a cohort sampled during active COVID-19. This sequence uses TRBV5-5 and TRBJ1-1, with the identity of the D gene unclear. The specimen sequenced was peripheral blood. The CDR3 protein sequence reads: CASSLVQALNTEAFF. In nucleotides, the sequence is TGTGCCAGCAGCTTGGTGCAAGCCTTGAACACTGAAGCTTTCTTT.